The present T cell receptor beta chain was sequenced within a study of blood T cell repertoires in COVID-19. The overall study: T cells, B-cell-depleted T cells, or PBMCs supplied cDNA or gDNA.

Losses at the gene ends were 6 bases for V and 0 bases for J; bases not matched to a gene: 5. Germline V lookup: CDR1 SGHVS, CDR2 FNYEAQ. The CDR3 consists of 16 residues. In the original workflow: Scientists estimated how many nucleated cells there were by amplifying reference gene primers. Repertoires were generated with immunoSEQ multiplex PCR, while TCRdb's copy carries only in-frame clones and drops some. The D gene and trimming were derived from the DNA, and the V and J assignments and clone size from that table. The sample has around 310,000 clones; 90% are singletons. V is TRBV7-6 and J is TRBJ2-3; 11 bases align to TRBD2. The specimen was peripheral blood. This receptor was obtained from a middle-aged woman with COVID-19, enrolled during active disease. The CDR3 DNA follows: TGTGCCAGCAGTCCGGGACTAGCGGTTAGCACAGATACGCAGTATTTT. This gives the protein CASSPGLAVSTDTQYF.